This TCR beta chain stems from a study of blood T cell repertoires in COVID-19. The V gene's germline CDR1 is SQVTM and CDR2 ANQGSEA. This CDR3 comprises 14 residues. J lost 4 bases, V lost 4 bases, and 8 bases had no gene match. Profiling relied on immunoSEQ multiplex PCR, and the TCRdb table lists in-frame clones only, not all of them. Counted here are about 120,000 clones, roughly four fifths occurring once; the ten biggest clones make up over 9.5%. The origin of this receptor is a human donor in a cohort sampled during active COVID-19. The V gene is TRBV29-1, the J gene TRBJ2-5, with 8 bases matching TRBD1. Sequenced material: peripheral blood. The CDR3 DNA reads TGCAGCGTTGTAGGAAGCAGGGGGCGAGAGACCCAGTACTTC. Translated: CSVVGSRGRETQYF.